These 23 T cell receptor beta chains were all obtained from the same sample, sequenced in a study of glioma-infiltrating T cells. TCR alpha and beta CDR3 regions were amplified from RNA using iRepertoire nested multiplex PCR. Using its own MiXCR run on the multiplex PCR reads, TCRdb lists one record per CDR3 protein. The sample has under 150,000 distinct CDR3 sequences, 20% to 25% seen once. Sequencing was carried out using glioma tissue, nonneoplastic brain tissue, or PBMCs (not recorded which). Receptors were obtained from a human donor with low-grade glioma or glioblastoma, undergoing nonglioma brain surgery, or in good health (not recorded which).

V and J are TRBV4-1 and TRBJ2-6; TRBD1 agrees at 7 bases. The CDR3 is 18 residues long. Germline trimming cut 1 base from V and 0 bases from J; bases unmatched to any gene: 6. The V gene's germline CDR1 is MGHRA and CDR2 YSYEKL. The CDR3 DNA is TGCGCCAGCAGCCAAGTGTGGACAGGAACCTCTGGGGCCAACGTCCTGACTTTC. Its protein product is CASSQVWTGTSGANVLTF.

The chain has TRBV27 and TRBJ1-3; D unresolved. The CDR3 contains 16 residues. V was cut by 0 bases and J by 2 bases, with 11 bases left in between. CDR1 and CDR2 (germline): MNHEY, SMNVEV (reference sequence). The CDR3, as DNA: TGTGCCAGCAGTTTATCCCAAGGGTATGCTGGAAACACCATATATTTT. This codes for CASSLSQGYAGNTIYF.

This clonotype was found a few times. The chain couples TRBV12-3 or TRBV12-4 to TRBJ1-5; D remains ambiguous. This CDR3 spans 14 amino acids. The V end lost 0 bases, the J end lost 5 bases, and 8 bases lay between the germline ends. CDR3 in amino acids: CASSLAHRDQPQHF. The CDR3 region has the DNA TGTGCCAGCAGTTTAGCGCACAGAGATCAGCCCCAGCATTTT.

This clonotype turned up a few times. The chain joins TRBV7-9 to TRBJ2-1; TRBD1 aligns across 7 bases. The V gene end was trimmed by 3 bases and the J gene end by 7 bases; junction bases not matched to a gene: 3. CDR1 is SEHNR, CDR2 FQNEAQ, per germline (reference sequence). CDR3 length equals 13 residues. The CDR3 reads CASSLGQLNEQFF. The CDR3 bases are TGTGCCAGCAGCTTGGGACAGTTAAATGAGCAGTTCTTC.

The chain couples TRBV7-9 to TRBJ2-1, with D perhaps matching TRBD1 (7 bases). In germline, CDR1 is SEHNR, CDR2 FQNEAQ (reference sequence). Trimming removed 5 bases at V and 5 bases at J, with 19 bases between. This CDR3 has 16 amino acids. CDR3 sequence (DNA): TGTGCCAGCAGCACCACCCAGGGGGGATGGGACAATGAGCAGTTCTTC. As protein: CASSTTQGGWDNEQFF.

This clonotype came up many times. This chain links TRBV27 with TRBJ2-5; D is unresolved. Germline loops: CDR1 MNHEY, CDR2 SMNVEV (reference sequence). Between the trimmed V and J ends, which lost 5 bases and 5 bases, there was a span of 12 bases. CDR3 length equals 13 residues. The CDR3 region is CASSAYEDETQYF. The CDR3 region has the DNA TGTGCCAGCAGTGCCTACGAGGATGAGACCCAGTACTTC.

CDR3 loop: CASSEIRVLFF. In DNA, the CDR3 is TGTGCCAGCAGTGAAATCCGGGTACTGTTTTTT. The chain is built from TRBV2 and TRBJ1-4; the D is unclear. Germline V gene lookup returns CDR1 SNHLY and CDR2 FYNNEI. Trimming removed 2 bases from V and 13 bases from J, with 8 bases in between. This CDR3 has 11 residues. The whole variable domain, filled in from reference TRBV2 and TRBJ1-4, reads EPEVTQTPSHQVTQMGQEVILRCVPISNHLYFYWYRQILGQKVEFLVSFYNNEISEKSEIFDDQFSVERPDGSNFTLKIRSTKLEDSAMYFCASSEIRVLFFGSGTQLSVL.

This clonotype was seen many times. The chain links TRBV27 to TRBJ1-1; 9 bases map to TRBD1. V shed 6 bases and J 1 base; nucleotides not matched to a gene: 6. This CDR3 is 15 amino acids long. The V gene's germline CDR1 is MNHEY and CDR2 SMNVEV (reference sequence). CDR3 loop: CASRTRQGGNTEAFF. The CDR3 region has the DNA TGTGCCAGCAGGACTCGACAGGGGGGGAACACTGAAGCTTTCTTT.

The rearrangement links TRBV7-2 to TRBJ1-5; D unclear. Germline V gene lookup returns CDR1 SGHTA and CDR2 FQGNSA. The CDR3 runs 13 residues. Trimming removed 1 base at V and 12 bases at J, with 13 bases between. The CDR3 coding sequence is TGTGCCAGCAGCTTAGATCCGTTTGGAGACCAGCATTTT. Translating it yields CASSLDPFGDQHF.

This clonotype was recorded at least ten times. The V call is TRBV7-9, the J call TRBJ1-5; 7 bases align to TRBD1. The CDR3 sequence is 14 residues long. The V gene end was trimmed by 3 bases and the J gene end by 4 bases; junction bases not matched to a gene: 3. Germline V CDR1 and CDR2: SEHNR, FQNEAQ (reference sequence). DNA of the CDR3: TGTGCCAGCAGCTTGTCGACAGGGAATCAGCCCCAGCATTTT. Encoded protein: CASSLSTGNQPQHF.

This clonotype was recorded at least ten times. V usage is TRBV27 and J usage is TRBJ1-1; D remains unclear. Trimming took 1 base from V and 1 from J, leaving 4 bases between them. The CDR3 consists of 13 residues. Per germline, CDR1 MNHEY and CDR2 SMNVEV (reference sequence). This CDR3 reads CASSLFRNTEAFF. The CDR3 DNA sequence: TGTGCCAGCAGTTTATTCAGGAACACTGAAGCTTTCTTT.

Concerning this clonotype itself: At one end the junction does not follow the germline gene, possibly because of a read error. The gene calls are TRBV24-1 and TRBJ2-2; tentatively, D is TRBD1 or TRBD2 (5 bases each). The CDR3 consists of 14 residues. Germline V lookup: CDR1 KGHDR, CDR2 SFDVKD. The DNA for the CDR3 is TGTGCCACCAGTGATTTCGGGGCCACCGGGGAGCTGTTTTTC. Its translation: CATSDFGATGELFF.

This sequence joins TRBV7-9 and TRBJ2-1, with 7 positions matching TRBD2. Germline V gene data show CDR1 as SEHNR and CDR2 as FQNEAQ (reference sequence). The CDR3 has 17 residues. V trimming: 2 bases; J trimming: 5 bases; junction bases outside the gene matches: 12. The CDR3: CASSLPGKTSPHNEQFF. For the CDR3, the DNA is TGTGCCAGCAGCTTACCCGGAAAGACTAGCCCCCACAATGAGCAGTTCTTC.

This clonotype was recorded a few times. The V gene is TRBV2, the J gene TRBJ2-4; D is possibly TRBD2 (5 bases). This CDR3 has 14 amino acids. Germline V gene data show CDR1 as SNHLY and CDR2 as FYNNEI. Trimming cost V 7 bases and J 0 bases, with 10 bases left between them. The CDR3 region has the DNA TGTGCCAGCAATTCGGGGATAGCCAAAAACATTCAGTACTTC. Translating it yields CASNSGIAKNIQYF.

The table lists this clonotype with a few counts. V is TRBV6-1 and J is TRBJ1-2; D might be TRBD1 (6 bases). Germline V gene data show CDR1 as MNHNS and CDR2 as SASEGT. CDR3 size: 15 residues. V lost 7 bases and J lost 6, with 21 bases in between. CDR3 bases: TGTGCCAGCACCTCTGACAGGCCCGTCAGGGATGGCTACACCTTC. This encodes CASTSDRPVRDGYTF.

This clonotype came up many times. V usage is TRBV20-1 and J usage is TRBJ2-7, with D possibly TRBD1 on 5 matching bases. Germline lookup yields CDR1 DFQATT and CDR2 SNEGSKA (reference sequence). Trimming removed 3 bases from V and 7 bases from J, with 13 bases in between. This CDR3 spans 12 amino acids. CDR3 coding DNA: TGCAGTGCTAGCCCCAGGGTCTGGGAGCAGTACGTC. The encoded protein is CSASPRVWEQYV.

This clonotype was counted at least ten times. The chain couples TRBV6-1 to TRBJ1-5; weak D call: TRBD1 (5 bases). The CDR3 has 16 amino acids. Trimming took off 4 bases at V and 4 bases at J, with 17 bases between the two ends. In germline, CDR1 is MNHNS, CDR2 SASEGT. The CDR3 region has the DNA TGTGCCAGCAGTGTTGATCCAGGAGGGGAAAATCAGCCCCAGCATTTT. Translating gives CASSVDPGGENQPQHF.

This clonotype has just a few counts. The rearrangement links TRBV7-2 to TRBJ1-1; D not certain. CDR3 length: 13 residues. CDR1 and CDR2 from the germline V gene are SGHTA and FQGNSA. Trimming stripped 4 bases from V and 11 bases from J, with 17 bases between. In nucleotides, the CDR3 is TGTGCCAGCAGCTCCAGTGAAGATAGGGTGGCTTTCTTT. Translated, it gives CASSSSEDRVAFF.

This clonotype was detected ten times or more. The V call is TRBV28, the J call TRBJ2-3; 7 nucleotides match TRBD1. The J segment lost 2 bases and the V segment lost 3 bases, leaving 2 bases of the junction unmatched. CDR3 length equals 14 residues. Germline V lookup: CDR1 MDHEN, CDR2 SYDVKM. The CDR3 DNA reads TGTGCCAGCAGTTTGGGACAGAACACAGATACGCAGTATTTT. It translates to CASSLGQNTDTQYF. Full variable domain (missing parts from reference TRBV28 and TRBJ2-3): DVKVTQSSRYLVKRTGEKVFLECVQDMDHENMFWYRQDPGLGLRLIYFSYDVKMKEKGDIPEGYSVSREKKERFSLILESASTNQTSMYLCASSLGQNTDTQYFGPGTRLTVL.

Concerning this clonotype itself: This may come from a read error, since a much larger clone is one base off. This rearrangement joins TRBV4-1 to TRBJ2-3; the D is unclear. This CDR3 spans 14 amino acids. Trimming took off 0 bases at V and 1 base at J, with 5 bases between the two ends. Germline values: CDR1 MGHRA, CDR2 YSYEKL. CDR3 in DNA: TGCGCCAGCAGCCAAGATATGGGCACAGATACGCAGTATTTT. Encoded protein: CASSQDMGTDTQYF.

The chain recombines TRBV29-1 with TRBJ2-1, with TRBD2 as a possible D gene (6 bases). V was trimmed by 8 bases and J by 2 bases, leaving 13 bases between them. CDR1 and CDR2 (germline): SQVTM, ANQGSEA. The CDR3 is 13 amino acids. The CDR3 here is CSSEEGTYNEQFF. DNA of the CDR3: TGCAGCTCGGAGGAGGGGACCTACAATGAGCAGTTCTTC.

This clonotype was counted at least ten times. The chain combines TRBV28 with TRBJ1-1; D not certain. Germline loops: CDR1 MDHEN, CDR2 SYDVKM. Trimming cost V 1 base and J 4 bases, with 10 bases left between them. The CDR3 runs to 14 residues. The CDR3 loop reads CASSLSPAGTEAFF. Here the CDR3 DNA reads TGTGCCAGCAGTTTATCCCCCGCGGGCACTGAAGCTTTCTTT.

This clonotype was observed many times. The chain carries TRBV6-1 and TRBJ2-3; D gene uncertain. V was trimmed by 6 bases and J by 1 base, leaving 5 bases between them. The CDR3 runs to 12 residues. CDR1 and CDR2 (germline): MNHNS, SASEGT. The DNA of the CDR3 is TGTGCCAGCAGAGCTGGCACAGATACGCAGTATTTT. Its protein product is CASRAGTDTQYF.